This TCR beta chain was sequenced during a study of CD8+ T cells in alopecia areata. Per germline, CDR1 SQVTM and CDR2 ANQGSEA. Trimming cost V 4 bases and J 1 base, with 7 bases left between them. The length of the CDR3 is 12 residues. As for treatment: oral pan-JAK inhibitor, 5-10 mg twice daily. RNA, once extracted, was reverse transcribed into cDNA for use as the sequencing template. Here immunoSEQ multiplex PCR was the method, and the copy in TCRdb shows in-frame clones only, minus some. The sample records 95,000 to 100,000 clones, roughly 64% being singletons. Sequences were derived from CD8+ T cells sorted from blood, sampled at week 4, from a patient treated with tofacitinib. This clonotype originated in a human donor with alopecia areata. The genes are TRBV29-1 and TRBJ2-5, with D uncertain. CDR3 amino acids: CSVGPGQETQYF. In nucleotides, the CDR3 is TGCAGCGTTGGGCCAGGCCAAGAGACCCAGTACTTC.